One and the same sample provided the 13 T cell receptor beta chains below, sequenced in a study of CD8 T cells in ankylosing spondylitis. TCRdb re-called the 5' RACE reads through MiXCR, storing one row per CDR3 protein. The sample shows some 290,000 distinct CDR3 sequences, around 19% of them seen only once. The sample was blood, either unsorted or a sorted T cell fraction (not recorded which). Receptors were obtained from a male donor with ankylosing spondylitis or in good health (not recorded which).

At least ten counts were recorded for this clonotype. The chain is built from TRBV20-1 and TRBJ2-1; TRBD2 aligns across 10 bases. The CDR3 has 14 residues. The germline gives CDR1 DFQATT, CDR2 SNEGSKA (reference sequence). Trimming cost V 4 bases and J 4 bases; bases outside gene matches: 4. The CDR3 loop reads CSATKREGYNEQFF. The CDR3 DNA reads TGCAGTGCTACCAAGCGGGAGGGGTACAATGAGCAGTTCTTC.

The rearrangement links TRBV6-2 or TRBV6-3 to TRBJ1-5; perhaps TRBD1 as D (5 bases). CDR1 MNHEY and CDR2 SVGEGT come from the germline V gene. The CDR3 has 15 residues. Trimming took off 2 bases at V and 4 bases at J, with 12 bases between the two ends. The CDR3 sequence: CASSYVQGPNQPQHF. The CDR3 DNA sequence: TGTGCCAGCAGTTACGTCCAGGGACCTAATCAGCCCCAGCATTTT.

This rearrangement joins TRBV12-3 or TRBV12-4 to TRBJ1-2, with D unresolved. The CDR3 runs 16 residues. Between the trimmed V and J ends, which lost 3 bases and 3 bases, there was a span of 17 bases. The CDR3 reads CASSFLGSRRDYGYTF. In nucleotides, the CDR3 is TGTGCCAGCAGTTTCCTGGGGTCGCGCCGGGACTATGGCTACACCTTC.

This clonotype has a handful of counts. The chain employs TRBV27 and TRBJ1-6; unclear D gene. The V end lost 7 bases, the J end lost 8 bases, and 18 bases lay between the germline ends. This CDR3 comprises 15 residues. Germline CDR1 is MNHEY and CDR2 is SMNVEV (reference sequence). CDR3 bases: TGTGCCAGCAAAGGCGGGAGGGCGATGGATTCACCCCTCCACTTT. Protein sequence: CASKGGRAMDSPLHF.

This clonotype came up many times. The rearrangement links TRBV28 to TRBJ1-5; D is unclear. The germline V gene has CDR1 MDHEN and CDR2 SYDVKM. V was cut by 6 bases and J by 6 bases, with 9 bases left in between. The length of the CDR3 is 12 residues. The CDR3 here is CASSDYGQPQHF. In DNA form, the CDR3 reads TGTGCCAGCAGCGATTATGGTCAGCCCCAGCATTTT.

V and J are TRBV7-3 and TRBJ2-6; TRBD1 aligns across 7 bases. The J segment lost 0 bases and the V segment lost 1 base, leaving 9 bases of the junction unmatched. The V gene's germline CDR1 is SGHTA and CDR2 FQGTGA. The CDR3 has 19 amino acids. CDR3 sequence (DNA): TGTGCCAGCAGCTTAAGCCGGGACAGCGAATACTCTGGGGCCAACGTCCTGACTTTC. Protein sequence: CASSLSRDSEYSGANVLTF.

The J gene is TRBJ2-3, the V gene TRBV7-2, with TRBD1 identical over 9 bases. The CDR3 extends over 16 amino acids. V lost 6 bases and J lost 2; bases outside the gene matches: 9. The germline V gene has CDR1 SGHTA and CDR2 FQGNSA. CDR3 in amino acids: CASRLTGTGITDTQYF. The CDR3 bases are TGTGCCAGCAGACTTACGGGGACAGGGATCACAGATACGCAGTATTTT.

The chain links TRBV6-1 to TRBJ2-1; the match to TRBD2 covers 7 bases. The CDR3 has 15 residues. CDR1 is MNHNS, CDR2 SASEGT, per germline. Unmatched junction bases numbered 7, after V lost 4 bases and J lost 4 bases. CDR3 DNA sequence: TGTGCCAGCAGTGCCGGGCAGGGAGGGTACAATGAGCAGTTCTTC. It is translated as CASSAGQGGYNEQFF.

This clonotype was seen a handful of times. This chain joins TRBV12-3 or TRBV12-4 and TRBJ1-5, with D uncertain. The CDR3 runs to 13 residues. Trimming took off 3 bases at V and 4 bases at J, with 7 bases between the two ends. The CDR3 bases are TGTGCCAGCAGTTTTAATAGTAATCAGCCCCAGCATTTT. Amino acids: CASSFNSNQPQHF.

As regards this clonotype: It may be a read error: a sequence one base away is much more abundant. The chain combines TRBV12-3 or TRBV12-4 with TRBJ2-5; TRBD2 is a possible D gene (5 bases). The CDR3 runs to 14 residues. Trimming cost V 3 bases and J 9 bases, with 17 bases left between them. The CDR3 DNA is TGTGCCAGCAGTTTCGGCGTAACAGCGGAGGCCCAGTACTTC. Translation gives CASSFGVTAEAQYF.

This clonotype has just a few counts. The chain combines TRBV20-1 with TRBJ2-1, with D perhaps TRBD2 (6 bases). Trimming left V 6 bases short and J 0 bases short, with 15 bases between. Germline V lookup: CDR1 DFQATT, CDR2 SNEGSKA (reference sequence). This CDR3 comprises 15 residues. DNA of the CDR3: TGCAGTGCCCCGAGCGGGTTGAGCTCCTACAATGAGCAGTTCTTC. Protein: CSAPSGLSSYNEQFF.

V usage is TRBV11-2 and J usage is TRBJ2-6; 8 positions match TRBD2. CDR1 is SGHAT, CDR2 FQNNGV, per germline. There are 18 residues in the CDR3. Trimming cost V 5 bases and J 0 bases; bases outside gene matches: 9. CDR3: CASSPPLAGSSGANVLTF. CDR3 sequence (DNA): TGTGCCAGCAGCCCCCCCCTAGCGGGTTCCTCTGGGGCCAACGTCCTGACTTTC. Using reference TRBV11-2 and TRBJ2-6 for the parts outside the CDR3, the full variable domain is EAGVAQSPRYKIIEKRQSVAFWCNPISGHATLYWYQQILGQGPKLLIQFQNNGVVDDSQLPKDRFSAERLKGVDSTLKIQPAKLEDSAVYLCASSPPLAGSSGANVLTFGAGSRLTVL.

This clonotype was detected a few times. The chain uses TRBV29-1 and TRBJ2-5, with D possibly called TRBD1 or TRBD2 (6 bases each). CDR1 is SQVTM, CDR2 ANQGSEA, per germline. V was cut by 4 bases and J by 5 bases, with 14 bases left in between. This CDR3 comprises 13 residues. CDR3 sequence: CSVGQGRRETQYF. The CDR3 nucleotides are TGCAGCGTTGGTCAGGGGAGGAGGGAGACCCAGTACTTC.